A selection of T cell receptor beta chains follows, all from one sample in a study of human T cells and chemical hapten exposure. TCRdb reanalysed the RACE reads using MiXCR and keeps one entry per CDR3 protein. The sample comprises about 400,000 distinct CDR3 sequences, roughly 6% of which are singletons, and about 6% rests with the top ten. Sequenced here: whole blood, sampled in connection with sensitization to the hapten diphenylcyclopropenone (DPC). Receptors were obtained from a woman between 18 and 30 years old with alopecia areata. Some clones in this sample may be carry-over from other donors' samples. The CDR3 runs from the conserved cysteine through the conserved F or W. Each record gives: V gene, J gene, clone size, D gene, CDR3 DNA, CDR3 protein. A D gene is named only where the DNA matches it firmly. Rows give clone size only sometimes, using once, few, many, or a class for an expanded clone.

TRBV20-1	TRBJ2-3	-	TRBD2	TGCAGTGCTTTGGGACTAGCGGATACAGATACGCAGTATTTT	CSALGLADTDTQYF
TRBV5-1	TRBJ2-1	many	TRBD1	TGCGCCAGCAGCTCCTACCGGGACAGGGGCGATGAGCAGTTCTTC	CASSSYRDRGDEQFF
TRBV6-5	TRBJ2-1	-	TRBD2	TGTGCCAGCCGGGGGGGACGGAATGAGCAGTTCTTC	CASRGGRNEQFF
TRBV27	TRBJ1-1	many	TRBD1	TGTGCCAGCAGTAGAGACAGGGGTATTGAAGCTTTCTTT	CASSRDRGIEAFF
TRBV28	TRBJ1-1	few	TRBD1	TGTGCCAGCAGTCCTTCAGGGGGCAACACTGAAGCTTTCTTT	CASSPSGGNTEAFF
TRBV12-3/TRBV12-4	TRBJ1-2	many	-	TGTGCCAGCAACCTACAGGGTGGGGACTATGGCTACACCTTC	CASNLQGGDYGYTF
TRBV7-3	TRBJ1-1	-	-	TGTGCCAGCAGCAAAAACGGGGGGCTACTTGAAGCTTTCTTT	CASSKNGGLLEAFF
TRBV29-1	TRBJ1-1	many	-	TGCAGCGTTGCGGCAGGGACCACTGAAGCTTTCTTT	CSVAAGTTEAFF
TRBV7-2	TRBJ2-3	many	TRBD2	TGTGCCAGCAGCCCCGCGCTAGCGGGGGCCACAGATACGCAGTATTTT	CASSPALAGATDTQYF
TRBV15	TRBJ2-3	-	TRBD1	TGTGCCACCAGCCCCGAGGGACAGTCAAACACAGATACGCAGTATTTT	CATSPEGQSNTDTQYF
TRBV7-2	TRBJ2-3	-	TRBD2	TGTGCCAGCAGCTTACATCCGGTGACTAGCGGCCTACATTTT	CASSLHPVTSGLHF
TRBV5-6	TRBJ2-3	few	-	TGTGCCAGCTCCCCTCTGGCGGGGTCTGGCGGTACGCAGTATTTT	CASSPLAGSGGTQYF
TRBV6-1	TRBJ2-2	few	-	TGTGCCAGCGATGGGACGGCGAACACCGGGGAGCTGTTTTTT	CASDGTANTGELFF
TRBV5-1	TRBJ2-3	few	-	TGCGCCAGCAGTTCCTACGATACGCAGTATTTT	CASSSYDTQYF
TRBV7-2	TRBJ2-1	few	-	TGTGCCAGCAGCGTCCCGAAATCCCCAACCTCCTCCTACAATGAGCAGTTCTTC	CASSVPKSPTSSYNEQFF
TRBV12-3/TRBV12-4	TRBJ2-1	-	TRBD2	TGTGCCAGCAGTTTTGCGGGACTAGCGGGGGATGAGCAGTTCTTC	CASSFAGLAGDEQFF
TRBV6-5	TRBJ1-2	many	-	TGTGCCAGCAAAACAAACCAGAACTATGGCTACACCTTC	CASKTNQNYGYTF
TRBV12-3/TRBV12-4	TRBJ2-3	few	-	TGTGCCAGCACCATCCGGGATACGCAGTATTTT	CASTIRDTQYF
TRBV29-1	TRBJ1-1	many	TRBD1	TGCAGCGGAAACAGGGGTTTTCTTAGTGAAGCTTTCTTT	CSGNRGFLSEAFF
TRBV18	TRBJ2-7	few	-	TGTGCCAGCTCGACCTATGGACAGGGCGGGGGCGAGCAGTACTTC	CASSTYGQGGGEQYF
TRBV4-1	TRBJ2-2	many	-	TGCGCCAGCAGCCAAGATTCCCTCTACACCGGGGAGCTGTTTTTT	CASSQDSLYTGELFF
TRBV5-1	TRBJ1-4	many	-	TGCGCCAGCAGCCCGGGAACCCGAACGGCTGCAACTAATGAAAAACTGTTTTTT	CASSPGTRTAATNEKLFF
TRBV6-5	TRBJ1-6	few	-	TGTGCCAGCAGTTATCAGTCCCTATATTCACCCCTCCACTTT	CASSYQSLYSPLHF
TRBV28	TRBJ2-3	many	-	TGTGCCAGCCAAGGGGGGATTACAGATACGCAGTATTTT	CASQGGITDTQYF
TRBV27	TRBJ2-1	few	TRBD2	TGTGCCAGCAGTTTAAGCGGGGGGGCCTATGAGCAGTTCTTC	CASSLSGGAYEQFF
TRBV7-8	TRBJ1-6	many	-	TGTGCCAGCAGCACAGAACTGCGTTCACCCCTCCACTTT	CASSTELRSPLHF
TRBV3-1	TRBJ2-2	-	-	TGTGCCAGCAGCCGCAGATTACCATCCTCGGGGACCGGGGAGCTGTTTTTT	CASSRRLPSSGTGELFF
TRBV14	TRBJ1-6	many	-	TGTGCCAGCAGCCCACGGGTCTATAATTCACCCCTCCACTTT	CASSPRVYNSPLHF
TRBV7-3	TRBJ1-1	-	-	TGTGCCAGCAGCTTAGCCCCCACAGGGAGAGTGAACACTGAAGCTTTCTTT	CASSLAPTGRVNTEAFF
TRBV7-9	TRBJ1-6	few	-	TGTGCCAGCAGCTTCGGGGGGTCTAATTCACCCCTCCACTTT	CASSFGGSNSPLHF
TRBV29-1	TRBJ2-5	-	TRBD1	TGCAGCGTTGACGGTTCTACAGGGGACCAAGAGACCCAGTACTTC	CSVDGSTGDQETQYF
TRBV20-1	TRBJ2-1	few	TRBD2	TGCAGTGCTAGACCTTTAGCGGGGCCCTCCTACAATGAGCAGTTCTTC	CSARPLAGPSYNEQFF
TRBV6-5	TRBJ1-5	few	TRBD1	TGTGCCAGCAGTTACTATTGGCAGGGGGCCGACCAGCCCCAGCATTTT	CASSYYWQGADQPQHF
TRBV9	TRBJ2-3	-	-	TGTGCCAGCAGCGTAGGGACCAACCATCTCACAGATACGCAGTATTTT	CASSVGTNHLTDTQYF